Detailed here is one T cell receptor (beta chain). The sample originates from a study of T cells expressing NK-cell markers. The CDR3 spans 15 residues. With the 5' RACE reads reprocessed, TCRdb shows one record per CDR3 protein and no DNA. This table lists 150,000 to 180,000 distinct CDR3 sequences. The chain links TRBV12-3 or TRBV12-4 to TRBJ2-3; TCRdb calls TRBD1, which cannot be checked without DNA. The TCR sequence derives from a woman between 50 and 59 years old in good health. Sequencing was done on a sample of blood T cells: a sorted CD56 or NKG2C T cell subset, CD4+ or CD8+ T cells, or bulk PBMC T cells (not recorded which). The CDR3 loop is CASSTMTGGTDTQYF.